The TCR beta chain under discussion was sequenced for a study of cytomegalovirus exposure and HLA in healthy donors. Overall study results and limits: A later analysis reported that several of the most significant clusters appeared to be linked to common viral pathogens, among them Epstein-Barr virus. A few CMV-associated chains proved CMV antigen-specific in vitro. A later analysis linked a missense DCLRE1C variant to TCR beta V- and J-gene trimming. Presence/absence analyses rested on an assumption that sequencing depth was roughly uniform across donors.

With respect to this clone: Its antigen is still unknown.

13 Jbeta primers and 60 Vbeta primers were used for the PCR. The method was immunoSEQ multiplex PCR; TCRdb's version includes in-frame clones alone and lacks a portion of them. This sample carries some 110,000 clones, 70% to 85% of them seen once, and the ten largest clones take under 14%. The receptor's source is a woman between 45 and 65 years old in good health and CMV-seropositive. The sequencing input was PBMCs.

The CDR3 region is CASSKGQGSTEAFF. CDR3 bases: TGTGCCAGCAGCAAGGGACAGGGGAGCACTGAAGCTTTCTTT. V usage is TRBV9 and J usage is TRBJ1-1, with 10 bases fitting TRBD1. Germline V gene sequence: CDR1 SGDLS, CDR2 YYNGEE. The CDR3 spans 14 residues. J gave up 4 bases and V 4 bases, and 4 bases lay outside the gene matches.